Below are 32 T cell receptor beta chains sequenced from a single sample in a study of neoadjuvant anti-PD-1 for oral cavity cancer. Time point here: after neoadjuvant nivolumab, at surgical resection. The protocol was immunoSEQ multiplex PCR, while the TCRdb copy is restricted to in-frame clones and leaves out a portion. The sample holds approximately 13,000 clones, about two thirds seen once. This specimen was PBMCs, taken after nivolumab (anti-PD-1) treatment. The receptors derive from a person aged 35-79 years with oral cavity squamous cell carcinoma.

The chain recombines TRBV6-6 with TRBJ1-1; TRBD1 is a possible D gene (5 bases). V shed 8 bases and J shed 0 bases, with 10 bases lying between them. CDR1 is MNHNY, CDR2 SVGAGI, per germline (reference sequence). CDR3 length: 13 residues. The chain's CDR3 is CASAGHMNTEAFF. CDR3 nucleotides: TGTGCCAGCGCGGGGCACATGAACACTGAAGCTTTCTTT.

This chain uses TRBV29-1 with TRBJ1-1; D is uncertain. The CDR3 contains 13 residues. V lost 5 bases and J lost 0, with 10 bases in between. The germline V gene has CDR1 SQVTM and CDR2 ANQGSEA. The CDR3 loop reads CSVWTGLNTEAFF. As DNA, the CDR3 is TGCAGCGTTTGGACCGGACTGAACACTGAAGCTTTCTTT.

The chain employs TRBV2 and TRBJ1-4, with D perhaps TRBD1 (5 bases). V lost 4 bases, J lost 7 bases, and 10 bases lay in between. CDR1 is SNHLY, CDR2 FYNNEI, per germline. This CDR3 contains 13 residues. CDR3 DNA: TGTGCCAGCAGTGGGGGCAGCTTTGAAAAACTGTTTTTT. Residues: CASSGGSFEKLFF.

The chain combines TRBV6-5 with TRBJ2-7; possible D gene TRBD1, 6 bases. Germline V gives CDR1 MNHEY, CDR2 SVGAGI. The CDR3 runs 15 residues. Trimming took 0 bases from V and 0 from J, leaving 9 bases between them. The CDR3 loop is CASSYSGQFSYEQYF. The DNA for the CDR3 is TGTGCCAGCAGTTACTCCGGACAGTTCTCCTACGAGCAGTACTTC.

This clone was detected only once. The chain couples TRBV4-1 to TRBJ2-3; D is unresolved. The CDR3 is 13 residues long. The V and J ends lost 1 base and 4 bases respectively, with 6 bases between them. Per the germline V gene, CDR1 is MGHRA and CDR2 is YSYEKL. This CDR3 reads CASSQGVADTQYF. CDR3 nucleotide sequence: TGCGCCAGCAGCCAAGGGGTGGCAGATACGCAGTATTTT.

With respect to this clone: The junction departs from germline at one end; a sequencing error may be responsible. The V gene is TRBV27, the J gene TRBJ1-2, with D possibly being TRBD1 (5 bases). Germline CDR1 MNHEY, CDR2 SMNVEV (reference sequence). The CDR3 spans 13 residues. CDR3 nucleotides: TGTGCCAGCAGTCTGGGACTCCAGGATGGATACACCTTC. Protein sequence: CASSLGLQDGYTF.

The chain has TRBV7-2 and TRBJ2-3; weak D call: TRBD2 (7 bases). The germline V gene encodes CDR1 SGHTA and CDR2 FQGNSA. The CDR3 runs 15 residues. V dropped 5 bases and J dropped 5 bases, with 17 bases sitting between them. The CDR3 reads CASSMYGGAIDTQYF. CDR3 nucleotides: TGTGCCAGCAGCATGTATGGGGGGGCAATAGATACGCAGTATTTT.

The V gene is TRBV10-3, the J gene TRBJ1-3, with 12 bases matching TRBD1. CDR3 length: 15 amino acids. The germline V gene has CDR1 ENHRY and CDR2 SYGVKD. J gave up 4 bases and V 7 bases, and 5 bases lay outside the gene matches. The CDR3 DNA follows: TGTGCCATCACCAAGGGACAGGGGGCAGGAAACACCATATATTTT. Its protein product is CAITKGQGAGNTIYF.

The J gene is TRBJ2-1, the V gene TRBV5-1, with D tentatively TRBD2 (6 bases). Looked up from germline, CDR1 is SGHRS and CDR2 is YFSETQ. This CDR3 spans 13 amino acids. The germline V and J ends were trimmed by 1 base and 10 bases, with 12 bases remaining between them. The CDR3 nucleotides are TGCGCCAGCAGCTTGCCTAGCGAGTCAGAGCAGTTCTTC. It encodes CASSLPSESEQFF.

This chain joins TRBV5-4 and TRBJ2-1; 13 positions match TRBD2. The CDR3 spans 20 residues. Germline CDR1 is SGHNT and CDR2 is YYREEE (reference sequence). Trimming removed 1 base from V and 0 bases from J; junction bases left unmatched: 10. The CDR3 sequence is CASSLFPLAGGKSSYNEQFF. Here the CDR3 DNA reads TGTGCCAGCAGCTTGTTCCCACTAGCGGGAGGGAAGAGCTCCTACAATGAGCAGTTCTTC.

This chain links TRBV15 with TRBJ2-1; perhaps TRBD2 as D (6 bases). The germline CDR1 and CDR2 sequences are LNHNV and YYDKDF (reference sequence). The V gene lost 8 bases and the J gene lost 4 bases, with 12 bases spanning the gap. The CDR3 is made up of 13 amino acids. The CDR3 DNA reads TGTGCCACCGCCCCGGGACTTTACAATGAGCAGTTCTTC. This codes for CATAPGLYNEQFF.

This chain links TRBV7-9 with TRBJ2-7; tentative D call: TRBD2 (5 bases). The CDR3 contains 14 residues. The ends were cut back, 5 bases at V and 4 bases at J, with 15 bases in the middle. Germline V gene data show CDR1 as SEHNR and CDR2 as FQNEAQ (reference sequence). CDR3 residues: CASSLDYTRYEQYF. The CDR3 region has the DNA TGTGCCAGCAGCCTCGACTACACCCGTTACGAGCAGTACTTC. Full variable domain (missing parts from reference TRBV7-9 and TRBJ2-7): DTGVSQNPRHKITKRGQNVTFRCDPISEHNRLYWYRQTLGQGPEFLTYFQNEAQLEKSRLLSDRFSAERPKGSFSTLEIQRTEQGDSAMYLCASSLDYTRYEQYFGPGTRLTVT.

This rearrangement joins TRBV19 to TRBJ1-1; D remains unclear. This CDR3 region has 12 residues. CDR1 is LNHDA, CDR2 SQIVND, per germline (reference sequence). With 7 bases removed from V and 6 bases from J, the gap between germline ends came to 12 bases. CDR3 nucleotide sequence: TGTGCCAGTACCGCCCGACCCGCTGAAGCTTTCTTT. It is translated as CASTARPAEAFF.

Of note for this clone: A read error may account for a junction end that differs from germline. The chain combines TRBV7-7 with TRBJ2-2, with D possibly matching TRBD2 (6 bases). Germline assignment: CDR1 SSHAT and CDR2 FNYEAQ (reference sequence). The CDR3 is 17 amino acids. CDR3: CASSQGELGDFTGELFF. The CDR3 DNA reads TGTGCTAGCAGCCAGGGAGAACTAGGGGACTTCACCGGGGAGCTGTTTTTT.

V gene TRBV19 combines with J gene TRBJ1-5; 7 nucleotides match TRBD1. The CDR3 has 12 residues. Germline V lookup: CDR1 LNHDA, CDR2 SQIVND (reference sequence). Trimming took 7 bases from V and 6 from J; bases not matched to a gene: 3. The CDR3 is CASTGGGQPQHF. The CDR3, as DNA: TGTGCCAGTACAGGGGGAGGTCAGCCCCAGCATTTT.

This clone came up once. The V gene is TRBV19, the J gene TRBJ2-7; D is unclear. The germline V gene encodes CDR1 LNHDA and CDR2 SQIVND (reference sequence). V lost 4 bases and J 3 bases, leaving 7 bases between the germline ends. The CDR3 consists of 12 residues. CDR3 loop: CASSRGNYEQYF. CDR3 coding DNA: TGTGCCAGTAGTAGAGGCAACTACGAGCAGTACTTC.

The chain employs TRBV6-5 and TRBJ2-7, with a tentative D call TRBD2 (5 bases). V was trimmed by 4 bases and J by 6 bases, leaving 22 bases between them. CDR3 length: 16 amino acids. Germline-derived CDR1 and CDR2 are MNHEY and SVGAGI. The CDR3: CASSSSRGLGGFEQYF. The CDR3 bases are TGTGCCAGCAGTTCATCTCGAGGGCTAGGAGGTTTCGAGCAGTACTTC.

The genes are TRBV28 and TRBJ1-5; D not resolved. Germline-derived CDR1 and CDR2 are MDHEN and SYDVKM. V shed 3 bases and J shed 2 bases, with 8 bases lying between them. CDR3 length: 14 residues. The CDR3 loop reads CASSFFGGNQPQHF. The CDR3 region has the DNA TGTGCCAGCAGTTTTTTTGGAGGCAATCAGCCCCAGCATTTT.

J is TRBJ2-3 and V is TRBV27; TRBD2 matches 10 bases. In germline, CDR1 is MNHEY, CDR2 SMNVEV (reference sequence). V was pared by 7 bases and J by 2 bases, with 6 bases of the junction left unmatched. The CDR3 length is 15 residues. CDR3 nucleotides: TGTGCCAGCAAATTAGCGGGAGGTAACACAGATACGCAGTATTTT. Its translation is CASKLAGGNTDTQYF.

The rearrangement links TRBV7-6 to TRBJ2-2; TRBD2 might be the D (5 bases). This CDR3 spans 15 amino acids. CDR1 and CDR2 (germline): SGHVS, FNYEAQ. V lost 3 bases and J lost 3, with 11 bases in between. The CDR3: CASSFLGADTGELFF. The DNA of the CDR3 is TGTGCCAGCAGCTTCCTGGGAGCAGACACCGGGGAGCTGTTTTTT.

The rearrangement uses TRBV10-1 and TRBJ2-7; 10 nucleotides match TRBD1. The CDR3 runs 16 residues. J gave up 3 bases and V 4 bases, and 9 bases lay outside the gene matches. The germline gives CDR1 WNHNN, CDR2 SYGVQD (reference sequence). The CDR3 coding sequence is TGCGCCAGCAGTGGAGTTGGGGGGACAGGGGACTACGAGCAGTACTTC. Translating it yields CASSGVGGTGDYEQYF.

The V call is TRBV7-6, the J call TRBJ1-3; D uncertain. V lost 0 bases and J lost 0, with 9 bases in between. The CDR3 contains 16 residues. Per germline, CDR1 SGHVS and CDR2 FNYEAQ. This chain's CDR3 is CASSLAQTVSGNTIYF. The CDR3 region has the DNA TGTGCCAGCAGCTTAGCACAAACAGTCTCTGGAAACACCATATATTTT.

This chain joins TRBV10-1 and TRBJ2-7; 11 positions agree with TRBD1. CDR1 and CDR2 from the germline V gene are WNHNN and SYGVQD (reference sequence). The CDR3 spans 16 residues. The junction had 1 base not matched to a gene; V was cut back by 0 bases and J by 0 bases. DNA for the CDR3: TGCGCCAGCAGTGAGTCGGGGACAGGGGGCTCCTACGAGCAGTACTTC. Translated, it gives CASSESGTGGSYEQYF.

The chain joins TRBV5-1 to TRBJ2-2; D is perhaps TRBD2 (5 bases). The ends were cut back, 3 bases at V and 3 bases at J, with 12 bases in the middle. Germline CDR1 is SGHRS and CDR2 is YFSETQ. This CDR3 is built from 15 residues. The CDR3 loop is CASSWKGEDTGELFF. The CDR3 DNA follows: TGCGCCAGCAGCTGGAAGGGAGAAGACACCGGGGAGCTGTTTTTT.

The chain joins TRBV9 to TRBJ2-3, with D possibly TRBD2 on 6 matching bases. The ends were cut back, 0 bases at V and 6 bases at J, with 11 bases in the middle. The germline CDR1 and CDR2 sequences are SGDLS and YYNGEE. The CDR3 loop spans 14 amino acids. Here the CDR3 DNA reads TGTGCCAGCAGCGTAGAAACTAGCCTGGATACGCAGTATTTT. Translation gives CASSVETSLDTQYF. The full variable domain, its missing parts supplied by reference TRBV9 and TRBJ2-3, is DSGVTQTPKHLITATGQRVTLRCSPRSGDLSVYWYQQSLDQGLQFLIQYYNGEERAKGNILERFSAQQFPDLHSELNLSSLELGDSALYFCASSVETSLDTQYFGPGTRLTVL.

V and J are TRBV7-9 and TRBJ2-1; TRBD2 agrees at 8 bases. After removal of 2 bases from V and 3 bases from J, the junction contained 0 bases not matched to a gene. The CDR3 length is 14 residues. Per germline, CDR1 SEHNR and CDR2 FQNEAQ (reference sequence). The CDR3 protein is CASSLSGSYNEQFF. Written as DNA, the CDR3 is TGTGCCAGCAGCTTAAGCGGGAGCTACAATGAGCAGTTCTTC. The full variable domain, in which reference TRBV7-9 and TRBJ2-1 provide the parts outside the CDR3, is DTGVSQNPRHKITKRGQNVTFRCDPISEHNRLYWYRQTLGQGPEFLTYFQNEAQLEKSRLLSDRFSAERPKGSFSTLEIQRTEQGDSAMYLCASSLSGSYNEQFFGPGTRLTVL.

This chain joins TRBV28 and TRBJ2-5; perhaps TRBD1 as D (6 bases). The germline V gene has CDR1 MDHEN and CDR2 SYDVKM. Trimming cost V 6 bases and J 0 bases, with 11 bases left between them. CDR3 size: 14 residues. As DNA, the CDR3 is TGTGCCAGCAGACAAGGGGGAAACCAAGAGACCCAGTACTTC. Translating it yields CASRQGGNQETQYF.

The chain links TRBV6-1 to TRBJ2-2, with D maybe TRBD2 (5 bases). V was trimmed by 8 bases and J by 2 bases, leaving 12 bases between them. The CDR3 has 14 residues. Germline lookup yields CDR1 MNHNS and CDR2 SASEGT. CDR3 nucleotides: TGTGCCAGCCGGTTTGAGGGAAACACCGGGGAGCTGTTTTTT. It encodes CASRFEGNTGELFF.

This chain uses TRBV6-1 with TRBJ2-2; D may be TRBD2 (6 bases). Trimming pared 6 bases from V and 6 bases from J, leaving 11 bases between. The CDR3 totals 13 residues. Germline V gene lookup returns CDR1 MNHNS and CDR2 SASEGT. The CDR3 region is CASRDRLAGELFF. CDR3 sequence (DNA): TGTGCCAGCAGGGACCGACTAGCCGGGGAGCTGTTTTTT.

The chain recombines TRBV9 with TRBJ1-2; no definite D call. This CDR3 comprises 13 residues. Germline V gene sequence: CDR1 SGDLS, CDR2 YYNGEE. V was pared by 4 bases and J by 4 bases, with 11 bases between. CDR3 DNA sequence: TGTGCCAGCAGCCCCTTGGCCTCCTATGGCTACACCTTC. As protein: CASSPLASYGYTF.

This rearrangement joins TRBV5-1 to TRBJ2-7, with a tentative D call TRBD1 (5 bases). Trimming shortened V by 4 bases and J by 2 bases, and 10 bases separated the two germline ends. Germline values: CDR1 SGHRS, CDR2 YFSETQ. CDR3 length: 13 residues. Here the CDR3 reads CASSPTETYEQYF. In DNA form, the CDR3 reads TGCGCCAGCAGCCCGACAGAGACCTACGAGCAGTACTTC.

The genes are TRBV27 and TRBJ2-2, with TRBD2 matching 10 bases. The V and J ends lost 8 bases and 3 bases, in that order; junction bases with no gene match: 18. The CDR3 runs 19 residues. Germline V gives CDR1 MNHEY, CDR2 SMNVEV (reference sequence). The CDR3 region has the DNA TGTGCCAGCGGAGGGACGGGCAACGGACTAGCGGTATACACCGGGGAGCTGTTTTTT. This codes for CASGGTGNGLAVYTGELFF.